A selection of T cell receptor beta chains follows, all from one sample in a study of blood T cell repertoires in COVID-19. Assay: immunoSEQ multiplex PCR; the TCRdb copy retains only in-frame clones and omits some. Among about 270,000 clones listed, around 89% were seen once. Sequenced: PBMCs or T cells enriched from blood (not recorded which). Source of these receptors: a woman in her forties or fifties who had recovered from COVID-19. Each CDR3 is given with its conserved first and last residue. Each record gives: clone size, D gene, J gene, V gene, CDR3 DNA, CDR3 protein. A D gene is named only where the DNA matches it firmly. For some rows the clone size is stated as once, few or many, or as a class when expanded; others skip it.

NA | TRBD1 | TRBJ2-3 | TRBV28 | TGTGCCATAGATAACAGGGGGCTTACGGATACGCAGTATTTT | CAIDNRGLTDTQYF
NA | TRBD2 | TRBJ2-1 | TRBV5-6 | TGTGCCAGCAGCTTGGTTTATAGCGGGAGCTCCTACAATGAGCAGTTCTTC | CASSLVYSGSSYNEQFF
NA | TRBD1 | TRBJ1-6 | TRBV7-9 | TGTGCCAGCAGCTTGAAGACAGGGCCACGTTCACCCCTCCACTTT | CASSLKTGPRSPLHF
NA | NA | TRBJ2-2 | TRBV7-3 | TGTGCCAGCAGCCTTCAGAAGAACACCGGGGAGCTGTTTTTT | CASSLQKNTGELFF
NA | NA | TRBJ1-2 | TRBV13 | TGTGCCAGCAGCTACGACAGGTCGTTCGTCGGCTACACCTTC | CASSYDRSFVGYTF
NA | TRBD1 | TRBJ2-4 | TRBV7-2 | TGTGCCAGCAGCTTACGAGGCGGACAGGGGGCATTGGGCAAAAACATTCAGTACTTC | CASSLRGGQGALGKNIQYF
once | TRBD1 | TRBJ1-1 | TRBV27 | TGTGCCAGCAGACCAATTACAGGGGTGGTATCTGAAGCTTTCTTT | CASRPITGVVSEAFF
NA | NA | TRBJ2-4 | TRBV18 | TGTGCCAGCTCACCACCGAGTGCCGGGGGCAAAAACATTCAGTACTTC | CASSPPSAGGKNIQYF
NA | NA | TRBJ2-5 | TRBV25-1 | TGTGCCAGCAGTGATCGTGTAGTGTCCCAAGAGACCCAGTACTTC | CASSDRVVSQETQYF
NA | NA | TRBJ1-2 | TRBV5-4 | TGTGCCAGCAGCTTAGGGGGGGCTTATGGCTACACCTTC | CASSLGGAYGYTF
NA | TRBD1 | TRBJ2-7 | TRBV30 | TGTGCCTGGAGGGGACAGACTTCCTCCTACGAGCAGTACTTC | CAWRGQTSSYEQYF
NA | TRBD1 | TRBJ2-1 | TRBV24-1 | TGTGCCACCAGTGATTTCCGAACAGGGGTTGAGCAGTTCTTC | CATSDFRTGVEQFF
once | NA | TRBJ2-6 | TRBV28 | TGTGCCAGCAGACCCAGGGTGGGCTCTGGGGCCAACGTCCTGACTTTC | CASRPRVGSGANVLTF
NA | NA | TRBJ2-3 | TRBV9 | TGTGCCAGCAGCCCCACCTCGGCAGATACGCAGTATTTT | CASSPTSADTQYF
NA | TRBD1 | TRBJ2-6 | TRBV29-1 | TGCAGCGCCTTGACAGGGCTTAACTCTGGGGCCAACGTCCTGACTTTC | CSALTGLNSGANVLTF
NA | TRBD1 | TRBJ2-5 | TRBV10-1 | TGCGCCAGCAGTGAGGACAGGGGTCGAAGGGAGACCCAGTACTTC | CASSEDRGRRETQYF
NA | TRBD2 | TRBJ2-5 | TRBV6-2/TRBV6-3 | TGTGCCAGCAGTTGGACTAGCGGTGACCAAGAGACCCAGTACTTC | CASSWTSGDQETQYF
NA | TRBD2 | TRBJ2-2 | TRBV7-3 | TGTGCCAGCAGCCCAGCTAGCGGCTCCTTTACCGGGGAGCTGTTTTTT | CASSPASGSFTGELFF
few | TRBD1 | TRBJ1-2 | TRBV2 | TGTGCCAGCAGCGGGGACAGGGGGCTCGGCTATGGCTACACCTTC | CASSGDRGLGYGYTF